These 2 T cell receptor beta chains share one sample of origin, sequenced in a study of cytomegalovirus exposure and HLA in healthy donors. The PCR had 60 Vbeta and 13 Jbeta primers. The method was immunoSEQ multiplex PCR; TCRdb's version includes in-frame clones alone and lacks a portion of them. The sample holds roughly 100,000 clones, about four fifths seen once. The sequencing input was PBMCs. These receptors were taken from a man aged 25 to 40 in good health and CMV-seropositive.

This sequence joins TRBV28 and TRBJ2-5; 7 nucleotides match TRBD2. The J call may be wrong; the DNA end is better matched by TRBJ2-7. Germline V CDR1 and CDR2: MDHEN, SYDVKM. This CDR3 spans 14 amino acids. DNA for the CDR3: TGTGCCAGCAGTCGAAGCGGGGACTCCTACGAGCAGTACTTC. Translating gives CASSRSGDSYEQYF.

The chain has TRBV6-6 and TRBJ2-3; weak D call: TRBD2 (6 bases). CDR1 and CDR2 (germline): MNHNY, SVGAGI (reference sequence). Trimming took 6 bases from V and 8 from J, leaving 15 bases between them. The length of the CDR3 is 13 residues. CDR3 in amino acids: CASSFRDFRTQYF. CDR3 nucleotide sequence: TGTGCCAGCAGCTTCCGGGACTTCCGTACGCAGTATTTT.